The next 27 T cell receptor beta chains were all read from a single sample in a study of identifying expanded T cells in peripheral blood. Assay: immunoSEQ multiplex PCR; the TCRdb copy retains only in-frame clones and omits some. The data contain about 78,000 clones, almost 85% of them singletons. Material: blood. The receptors derive from a person between 18 and 75 years old in good health.

Concerning this clone: At one of its ends the junction is not consistent with the germline gene, which may arise from a read error. The chain employs TRBV10-1 and TRBJ2-1, with D perhaps TRBD1 (5 bases). The CDR3 extends over 13 amino acids. Germline V lookup: CDR1 WNHNN, CDR2 SYGVQD (reference sequence). In DNA, the CDR3 is TGCGCCAGCCATGACAGCTCCCACAATGAGCAGTTCTTC. Translating gives CASHDSSHNEQFF.

The chain combines TRBV7-8 with TRBJ2-3; TRBD1 agrees at 9 bases. Germline assignment: CDR1 SGHVS and CDR2 FQNEAQ. With 3 bases clipped from V and 5 bases from J, the junction kept 6 bases outside the gene matches. This CDR3 has 15 residues. This chain's CDR3 is CASSFPRDRVDTQYF. Here the CDR3 DNA reads TGTGCCAGCAGCTTCCCCCGGGACAGGGTAGATACGCAGTATTTT.

This clone was detected only once. The chain is built from TRBV7-3 and TRBJ2-7; 13 bases fit TRBD2. The CDR3 contains 16 residues. Germline V gene sequence: CDR1 SGHTA, CDR2 FQGTGA. V trimming: 5 bases; J trimming: 2 bases; junction bases outside the gene matches: 6. In DNA form, the CDR3 reads TGTGCCAGCAGCGCCCGGACTAGCGGGAGCCCCTACGAGCAGTACTTC. Its translation is CASSARTSGSPYEQYF. The variable domain in full, with the rest retrieved from reference TRBV7-3 and TRBJ2-7, is GAGVSQTPSNKVTEKGKYVELRCDPISGHTALYWYRQSLGQGPEFLIYFQGTGAADDSGLPNDRFFAVRPEGSVSTLKIQRTERGDSAVYLCASSARTSGSPYEQYFGPGTRLTVT.

The gene calls are TRBV10-3 and TRBJ2-2; 9 bases map to TRBD2. This CDR3 spans 15 amino acids. Germline trimming cut 6 bases from V and 2 bases from J; bases unmatched to any gene: 4. In germline, CDR1 is ENHRY, CDR2 SYGVKD. The CDR3 DNA sequence: TGTGCCATCAGGTTAGCGGGAGCAAACACCGGGGAGCTGTTTTTT. This codes for CAIRLAGANTGELFF.

V gene TRBV5-6 combines with J gene TRBJ2-1, with 11 bases that match TRBD2. This CDR3 is 17 amino acids long. J was trimmed by 0 bases and V by 4 bases; bases with no gene match: 6. The V gene's germline CDR1 is SGHDT and CDR2 YYEEEE. This CDR3 reads CASSKTTSGSSYNEQFF. For the CDR3, the DNA is TGTGCCAGCAGCAAGACTACTAGCGGGAGCTCCTACAATGAGCAGTTCTTC.

The chain's CDR3 is CASSVGVTSGTLEQFF. The CDR3 DNA reads as TGTGCCAGCAGCGTAGGCGTGACTAGCGGGACGTTAGAGCAGTTCTTC. V gene TRBV9 combines with J gene TRBJ2-1; 11 bases match TRBD2. Per the germline V gene, CDR1 is SGDLS and CDR2 is YYNGEE. CDR3 length equals 16 residues. Germline trimming cut 0 bases from V and 10 bases from J; bases unmatched to any gene: 9.

The CDR3 loop is CASNREAASSYEQYF. The CDR3 DNA is TGTGCCAGCAACCGGGAGGCGGCTTCGTCCTACGAGCAGTACTTC. The genes are TRBV7-2 and TRBJ2-7; 7 bases line up with TRBD2. CDR1 SGHTA and CDR2 FQGNSA come from the germline V gene. The CDR3 spans 15 residues. V lost 7 bases, J lost 1 base, and 10 bases stayed unmatched.

J is TRBJ2-4 and V is TRBV4-3; D is tentatively TRBD1 or TRBD2 (6 bases each). Between the trimmed V and J ends, which lost 0 bases and 2 bases, there was a span of 14 bases. Germline CDR1 LGHNA, CDR2 YSLEER. This CDR3 comprises 17 residues. The CDR3 here is CASSQDRGAGTKNIQYF. The DNA of the CDR3 is TGCGCCAGCAGCCAAGATAGGGGGGCCGGGACCAAAAACATTCAGTACTTC.

This chain uses TRBV28 with TRBJ2-7; 9 bases map to TRBD1. The germline V gene encodes CDR1 MDHEN and CDR2 SYDVKM. The CDR3 is 16 amino acids. V dropped 5 bases and J dropped 3; count of bases not matched to a gene: 11. The CDR3 loop is CASSPPSGTGYYEQYF. The CDR3 bases are TGTGCCAGCAGTCCCCCCTCCGGGACAGGGTACTACGAGCAGTACTTC.

This clone was counted only a few times. The rearrangement uses TRBV11-2 and TRBJ1-2; 7 bases line up with TRBD1. The junction had 1 base not matched to a gene; V was cut back by 4 bases and J by 2 bases. The germline V gene encodes CDR1 SGHAT and CDR2 FQNNGV. The CDR3 covers 13 residues. The DNA of the CDR3 is TGTGCCAGCAGCTCGGGACAGAACTATGGCTACACCTTC. It yields the protein CASSSGQNYGYTF.

This clone was recorded only once. Mismatch with germline at one junction end may stem from a read error. The chain carries TRBV7-7 and TRBJ2-7; D call uncertain. The CDR3 sequence is 15 residues long. Germline-derived CDR1 and CDR2 are SSHAT and FNYEAQ (reference sequence). The CDR3 here is CASSLAPFPGYEQYF. DNA of the CDR3: TGTGCTAGCAGCTTAGCCCCATTTCCAGGTTACGAGCAGTACTTC.

The rearrangement joins TRBV19 to TRBJ2-3, with D unresolved. V lost 3 bases and J 0 bases, leaving 7 bases between the germline ends. CDR3 length equals 14 residues. Germline loops: CDR1 LNHDA, CDR2 SQIVND (reference sequence). The CDR3 is CASSMGASTDTQYF. In DNA form, the CDR3 reads TGTGCCAGTAGTATGGGTGCTAGCACAGATACGCAGTATTTT.

This clone was recorded only once. This CDR3 reads CASGAGVGTDTQYF. The CDR3 DNA reads TGTGCCAGCGGTGCGGGAGTGGGCACAGATACGCAGTATTTT. The chain has TRBV2 and TRBJ2-3, with 7 bases that match TRBD2. Trimming at V came to 8 bases and at J to 1 base, leaving 6 bases not matched to a gene. The CDR3 length is 14 residues. Germline V gives CDR1 SNHLY, CDR2 FYNNEI.

This chain links TRBV7-9 with TRBJ2-1, with 14 bases identical to TRBD2. CDR3 length: 16 amino acids. Germline V gene data show CDR1 as SEHNR and CDR2 as FQNEAQ (reference sequence). Trimming removed 4 bases from V and 8 bases from J; junction bases left unmatched: 7. The CDR3 here is CASSSGTSGSIDEQFF. As DNA, the CDR3 is TGTGCCAGCAGCTCCGGGACTAGCGGGAGTATCGATGAGCAGTTCTTC.

The chain has TRBV19 and TRBJ1-3; unclear D gene. The CDR3 has 15 amino acids. V dropped 5 bases and J dropped 2 bases, with 13 bases sitting between them. The germline gives CDR1 LNHDA, CDR2 SQIVND (reference sequence). Here the CDR3 DNA reads TGTGCCAGTAGTCAGAGCTTGGAGGCTGGAAACACCATATATTTT. Amino acids: CASSQSLEAGNTIYF.

The chain couples TRBV9 to TRBJ2-7; no definite D call. The length of the CDR3 is 14 residues. V lost 0 bases and J lost 0, with 7 bases in between. Germline-derived CDR1 and CDR2 are SGDLS and YYNGEE. The CDR3 DNA follows: TGTGCCAGCAGCGTAGAAGCAGCCTCCTACGAGCAGTACTTC. Translated, it gives CASSVEAASYEQYF.

J is TRBJ2-1 and V is TRBV28; a possible D gene is TRBD1 (5 bases). Trimming removed 7 bases from V and 2 bases from J, with 6 bases in between. CDR1 and CDR2 (germline): MDHEN, SYDVKM. The CDR3 spans 12 residues. CDR3 bases: TGTGCCAGCAAGGACACCTACAATGAGCAGTTCTTC. Amino acid sequence: CASKDTYNEQFF.

This chain joins TRBV28 and TRBJ2-1; 13 bases match TRBD2. This CDR3 is 19 amino acids long. V trimming: 11 bases; J trimming: 4 bases; junction bases outside the gene matches: 20. The V gene's germline CDR1 is MDHEN and CDR2 SYDVKM. The CDR3 sequence is CAGGLAGDGGQGRYNEQFF. Here the CDR3 DNA reads TGTGCCGGAGGACTAGCGGGAGATGGGGGGCAGGGCCGGTACAATGAGCAGTTCTTC.

This chain links TRBV6-5 with TRBJ1-4; 7 bases are a match to TRBD1. V lost 5 bases to trimming and J lost 6 bases; unmatched junction nucleotides: 3. The CDR3 contains 13 residues. Per the germline V gene, CDR1 is MNHEY and CDR2 is SVGAGI. Here the CDR3 DNA reads TGTGCCAGCAGTCGAGACAGGGATGAAAAACTGTTTTTT. Residues: CASSRDRDEKLFF.

This rearrangement joins TRBV7-2 to TRBJ2-3, with 7 bases fitting TRBD2. The CDR3 is 14 amino acids. The trim removed 2 bases at V and 1 base at J, leaving 0 bases unmatched. Germline lookup yields CDR1 SGHTA and CDR2 FQGNSA. In DNA, the CDR3 is TGTGCCAGCAGCTTACGGGGGGGCACAGATACGCAGTATTTT. It translates to CASSLRGGTDTQYF.

This chain uses TRBV6-1 with TRBJ2-1; possible D gene TRBD2, 6 bases. CDR3 size: 15 residues. Between the trimmed V and J ends, which lost 10 bases and 6 bases, there was a span of 22 bases. Germline V gives CDR1 MNHNS, CDR2 SASEGT. Written as DNA, the CDR3 is TGTGCCACCTGGGGGTTTAGGGAGGTAATCAATGAGCAGTTCTTC. Encoded protein: CATWGFREVINEQFF.

V gene TRBV7-6 combines with J gene TRBJ1-5; D is undetermined. The CDR3 contains 11 residues. Trimming stripped 6 bases from V and 4 bases from J, with 4 bases between. Germline-derived CDR1 and CDR2 are SGHVS and FNYEAQ. For the CDR3, the DNA is TGTGCCAGCAGGACTAATCAGCCCCAGCATTTT. It encodes CASRTNQPQHF.

CDR3 amino acids: CASSELSPGTSGKEGGYNEQFF. In nucleotides, the CDR3 is TGCGCCAGCAGTGAGTTGTCACCCGGGACTAGCGGGAAGGAGGGGGGCTACAATGAGCAGTTCTTC. The rearrangement links TRBV10-1 to TRBJ2-1, with TRBD2 matching over 13 bases. Germline trimming cut 1 base from V and 3 bases from J; bases unmatched to any gene: 18. The V gene's germline CDR1 is WNHNN and CDR2 SYGVQD (reference sequence). There are 22 residues in the CDR3.

The genes are TRBV4-1 and TRBJ1-4; D remains unclear. Trimming cost V 5 bases and J 13 bases, with 14 bases left between them. Per the germline V gene, CDR1 is MGHRA and CDR2 is YSYEKL. The CDR3 consists of 12 residues. The DNA of the CDR3 is TGCGCCAGCAGCAAAGCGGGGTCTTTACTGTTTTTT. Translated, it gives CASSKAGSLLFF.

The chain combines TRBV7-3 with TRBJ2-3; 9 nucleotides agree with TRBD1. V shed 4 bases, J shed 0 bases, and the junction held 8 bases outside the gene matches. The CDR3 contains 17 residues. Germline V lookup: CDR1 SGHTA, CDR2 FQGTGA. CDR3 amino acids: CASSSTGQGPSTDTQYF. The CDR3, as DNA: TGTGCCAGCAGCTCCACCGGACAGGGGCCTAGCACAGATACGCAGTATTTT.

The V gene is TRBV9, the J gene TRBJ2-3; 7 bases align to TRBD2. With 0 bases clipped from V and 2 bases from J, the junction kept 3 bases outside the gene matches. The CDR3 runs to 15 residues. From germline, CDR1 is SGDLS and CDR2 YYNGEE. CDR3 sequence (DNA): TGTGCCAGCAGCGTAGAGGCGGGAGCCACAGATACGCAGTATTTT. Its translation is CASSVEAGATDTQYF.

This clone has more than one count but fewer than ten. The chain combines TRBV7-9 with TRBJ2-1; no clear D gene. Trimming pared 5 bases from V and 12 bases from J, leaving 11 bases between. The germline V gene encodes CDR1 SEHNR and CDR2 FQNEAQ (reference sequence). This CDR3 has 11 amino acids. The CDR3 nucleotides are TGTGCCAGCAGCCCCACAGAACGGCAGTTCTTC. Protein: CASSPTERQFF. Supplemented by reference TRBV7-9 and TRBJ2-1, the full variable domain reads DTGVSQNPRHKITKRGQNVTFRCDPISEHNRLYWYRQTLGQGPEFLTYFQNEAQLEKSRLLSDRFSAERPKGSFSTLEIQRTEQGDSAMYLCASSPTERQFFGPGTRLTVL.